Listed below are T cell receptor beta chains from one sample, sequenced in a study of T cell changes during pregnancy in multiple sclerosis. The assay was immunoSEQ multiplex PCR, and TCRdb's table has in-frame clones only and misses some. The repertoire has about 43,000 clones, 85% to 90% of them found once; the top ten carry 4% to 6%. Sequences were derived from peripheral blood, sampled in the second trimester of pregnancy. These receptors all stem from a female donor in good health, enrolled as a control in a pregnancy study. Each CDR3 is given with its conserved first and last residue. The D gene is left open where the match is weak. Only some rows state a clone size, as once, few, many or a class for expanded clones.

d_gene	v_gene	j_gene	abundance	CDR3nt	CDR3aa
TRBD1	TRBV7-8	TRBJ2-1	NA	TGTGCCAGCAGCTCACCGGGACAGGGGGCTATTATTAGCGGACATGAGCAGTTCTTC	CASSSPGQGAIISGHEQFF
NA	TRBV11-3	TRBJ2-7	NA	TGTGCCAGCAGCTTATCACCGGGTGAGGACGAGCAGTACTTC	CASSLSPGEDEQYF
TRBD1	TRBV6-1	TRBJ1-1	NA	TGTGCCAGCAGTGAAATTGGGGCAGGGGGTCGGCAAGCTTTCTTT	CASSEIGAGGRQAFF
TRBD2	TRBV19	TRBJ2-2	NA	TGTGCCAGTAGTATTTGGGCGGGAGCGGGGACCGGGGAGCTGTTTTTT	CASSIWAGAGTGELFF
TRBD2	TRBV7-2	TRBJ2-7	NA	TGTGCCAGCAGCTTAGAGGGACTAGAAGGCTACGAGCAGTACTTC	CASSLEGLEGYEQYF
TRBD1	TRBV19	TRBJ1-1	NA	TGTGCCAGTGCACAGGGGGCTCACACTGAAGCTTTCTTT	CASAQGAHTEAFF
NA	TRBV7-9	TRBJ1-1	few	TGTGCCAGCAGCTTGATGCGAGAAGCTTTCTTT	CASSLMREAFF
NA	TRBV4-3	TRBJ1-2	once	TGCGCCAGCAGCCAAGATTCATCGACAAACCCTAACTATGGCTACACCTTC	CASSQDSSTNPNYGYTF
NA	TRBV30	TRBJ1-5	NA	TGTGCCTGGAGTGGGCTAGATGGGAATCAGCCCCAGCATTTT	CAWSGLDGNQPQHF
TRBD1	TRBV9	TRBJ2-1	few	TGTGCCAGCAGCGTAGCTACGGGGTCCCAGGGGGTGGTCTCCTACAATGAGCAGTTCTTC	CASSVATGSQGVVSYNEQFF
TRBD1	TRBV19	TRBJ1-1	once	TGTGCCAGTTGGGACAGGGTCTCTTCTTGGGTGAACACTGAAGCTTTCTTT	CASWDRVSSWVNTEAFF
TRBD1	TRBV7-9	TRBJ1-2	NA	TGTGCCAGCAGCTTAGCGGGGACAGGGGACTATGGCTACACCTTC	CASSLAGTGDYGYTF
TRBD1	TRBV30	TRBJ1-5	NA	TGTGCCTGGAGGAACAGGGGGCCAGGCAATCAGCCCCAGCATTTT	CAWRNRGPGNQPQHF